Each of the 2 T cell receptor beta chains below was sequenced from the same sample in a study of T cells after posttransplantation cyclophosphamide. TCRdb's table, derived via immunoSEQ multiplex PCR, lists solely in-frame clones and lacks some. The sample counts roughly 42,000 clones, none seen once; the ten largest own more than 4.5%. Material: PBMCs. These receptors came from a woman in her 50s in good health and a related stem cell transplant donor.

There are many counts of this clone. The gene calls are TRBV6-5 and TRBJ2-1; TRBD2 aligns across 14 bases. J lost 9 bases, V lost 7 bases, and 8 bases had no gene match. Germline V lookup: CDR1 MNHEY, CDR2 SVGAGI. The CDR3 loop spans 15 amino acids. In DNA, the CDR3 is TGTGCCAGCAAGATGGGACTAGCGGGGGTGGGTGAGCAGTTCTTC. The encoded protein is CASKMGLAGVGEQFF.

The sample holds many counts of this clone. This chain joins TRBV7-9 and TRBJ1-2, with 7 nucleotides matching TRBD1. Germline trimming cut 1 base from V and 3 bases from J; bases unmatched to any gene: 2. There are 14 residues in the CDR3. Looked up from germline, CDR1 is SEHNR and CDR2 is FQNEAQ (reference sequence). CDR3 nucleotides: TGTGCCAGCAGCTTAGTTCAGGGGGACTATGGCTACACCTTC. It is translated as CASSLVQGDYGYTF.